These 6 T cell receptor beta chains were sequenced from one sample in a study of response to subunit inactivated influenza vaccine. TCRdb itself ran the RT-PCR reads through MiXCR, one entry per CDR3 protein. The table has approximately 480,000 distinct CDR3 sequences, 9.5% to 13% seen once. The input for sequencing was PBMCs from blood, taken 40 to 50 days after vaccination. These receptors were obtained from a man aged 45-65 years who received an inactivated influenza vaccine.

The chain joins TRBV5-6 to TRBJ2-3, with TRBD2 matching 7 bases. The CDR3 is 13 residues long. The trim removed 4 bases at V and 7 bases at J, leaving 6 bases unmatched. Germline CDR1 reads SGHDT; CDR2 reads YYEEEE. The CDR3 loop is CASSPSGGNTQYF. The CDR3 nucleotides read TGTGCCAGCAGCCCATCCGGGGGGAATACGCAGTATTTT. Combining the CDR3 with reference TRBV5-6 and TRBJ2-3 gives the whole variable domain DAGVTQSPTHLIKTRGQQVTLRCSPKSGHDTVSWYQQALGQGPQFIFQYYEEEERQRGNFPDRFSGHQFPNYSSELNVNALLLGDSALYLCASSPSGGNTQYFGPGTRLTVL.

The gene calls are TRBV29-1 and TRBJ1-2; D ambiguous. There are 12 residues in the CDR3. V lost 4 bases and J 1 base, leaving 7 bases between the germline ends. Germline CDR1 and CDR2: SQVTM and ANQGSEA. CDR3 in amino acids: CSVAQINYGYTF. The CDR3 DNA sequence: TGCAGCGTTGCCCAGATTAACTATGGCTACACCTTC.

The chain is built from TRBV12-3 or TRBV12-4 and TRBJ2-7; 9 nucleotides align to TRBD1. V trimming: 4 bases; J trimming: 3 bases; junction bases outside the gene matches: 10. The CDR3 has 16 amino acids. CDR3 amino acids: CASSSPLPGQGYEQYF. The CDR3, as DNA: TGTGCCAGCAGTTCCCCCCTCCCGGGACAGGGCTACGAGCAGTACTTC.

In its sample, this clonotype was seen a few times. CDR3 sequence (DNA): TGTGCCAGCAGCGTCAACGCGGGGGGTGACAATGAGCAGTTCTTC. Protein: CASSVNAGGDNEQFF. The J gene is TRBJ2-1, the V gene TRBV7-8; 8 bases fit TRBD2. There are 15 residues in the CDR3. V lost 5 bases, J lost 5 bases, and 8 bases stayed unmatched. Germline values: CDR1 SGHVS, CDR2 FQNEAQ.

A few counts support this clonotype. The chain couples TRBV5-1 to TRBJ1-6; 7 bases agree with TRBD1. The CDR3 is 14 amino acids. The V and J ends lost 5 bases and 5 bases, in that order; junction bases with no gene match: 4. Looked up from germline, CDR1 is SGHRS and CDR2 is YFSETQ. DNA for the CDR3: TGCGCCAGCAGGCCAGGGGGTCATAATTCACCCCTCCACTTT. It encodes CASRPGGHNSPLHF.

The sample holds a few counts of this clonotype. V is TRBV29-1 and J is TRBJ2-3, with 7 bases matching TRBD1. CDR1 is SQVTM, CDR2 ANQGSEA, per germline. With V trimmed by 4 bases and J by 5 bases, 6 bases remained unmatched. The CDR3 totals 13 residues. CDR3 region: CSVGKQGRDTQYF. DNA for the CDR3: TGCAGCGTTGGGAAACAGGGGAGAGATACGCAGTATTTT.